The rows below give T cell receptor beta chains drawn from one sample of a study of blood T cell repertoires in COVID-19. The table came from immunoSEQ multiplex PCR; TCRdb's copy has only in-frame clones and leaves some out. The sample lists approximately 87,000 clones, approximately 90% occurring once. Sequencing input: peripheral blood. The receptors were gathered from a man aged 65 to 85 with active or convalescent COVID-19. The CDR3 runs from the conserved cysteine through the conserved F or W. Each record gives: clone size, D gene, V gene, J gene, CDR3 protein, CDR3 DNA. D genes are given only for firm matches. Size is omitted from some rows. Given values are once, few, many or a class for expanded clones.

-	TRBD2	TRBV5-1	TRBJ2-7	CASSQTSGSIEQYF	TGCGCCAGCAGCCAAACTAGCGGGAGCATCGAGCAGTACTTC
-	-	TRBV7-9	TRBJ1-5	CASSSMNQPQHF	TGTGCCAGCAGCTCCATGAATCAGCCCCAGCATTTT
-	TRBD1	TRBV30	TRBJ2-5	CAFSRGRETQYF	TGTGCCTTTTCCAGGGGGCGGGAGACCCAGTACTTC
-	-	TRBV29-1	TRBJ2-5	CSVAQGSVKETQYF	TGCAGCGTTGCCCAGGGATCGGTCAAAGAGACCCAGTACTTC
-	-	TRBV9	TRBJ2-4	CASSVGEAKNIQYF	TGTGCCAGCAGCGTAGGAGAAGCCAAAAACATTCAGTACTTC
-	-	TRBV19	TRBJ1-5	CASMDTSNQPQHF	TGTGCCAGCATGGACACTAGCAATCAGCCCCAGCATTTT
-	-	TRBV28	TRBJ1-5	CASSLSGSNQPQHF	TGTGCCAGCAGTTTATCGGGGTCCAATCAGCCCCAGCATTTT
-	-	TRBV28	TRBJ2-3	CASSPGAGTQYF	TGTGCCAGCAGCCCTGGTGCAGGTACGCAGTATTTT
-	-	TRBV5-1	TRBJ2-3	CASSGSGQSTDTQYF	TGCGCCAGCAGCGGATCAGGACAGAGCACAGATACGCAGTATTTT
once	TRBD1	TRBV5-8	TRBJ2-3	CASSLVRDRTTDTQYF	TGTGCCAGCAGCTTGGTAAGGGACAGGACTACAGATACGCAGTATTTT
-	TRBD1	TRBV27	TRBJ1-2	CASRPGQGFIDGYTF	TGTGCCAGCAGGCCGGGACAGGGCTTTATAGATGGCTACACCTTC
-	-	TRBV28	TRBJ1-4	CASSLSGYTNEKLFF	TGTGCCAGCAGTTTGTCGGGGTACACTAATGAAAAACTGTTTTTT
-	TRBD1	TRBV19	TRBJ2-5	CASSIGTGGETQYF	TGTGCCAGTAGTATAGGGACAGGGGGTGAGACCCAGTACTTC
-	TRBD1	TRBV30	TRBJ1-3	CAWSQDRGPGNTIYF	TGTGCCTGGAGTCAAGACAGGGGGCCTGGAAACACCATATATTTT
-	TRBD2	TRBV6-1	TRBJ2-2	CASSELAAPNTGELFF	TGTGCCAGCAGTGAACTAGCGGCTCCGAACACCGGGGAGCTGTTTTTT
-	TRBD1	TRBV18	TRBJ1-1	CATSQALQGGTEAFF	TGTGCCACCTCCCAGGCCTTACAGGGGGGCACTGAAGCTTTCTTT
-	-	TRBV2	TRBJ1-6	CASSEATGLVGSPLHF	TGTGCCAGCAGTGAAGCAACAGGGTTGGTCGGTTCACCCCTCCACTTT
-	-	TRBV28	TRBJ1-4	CASLTTGDPEAVF	TGTGCCAGCCTGACGACAGGAGACCCCGAGGCGGTTTTT
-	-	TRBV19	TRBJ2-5	CASSERYQETQYF	TGTGCCAGTAGTGAGCGGTACCAAGAGACCCAGTACTTC
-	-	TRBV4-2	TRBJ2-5	CASSQAPSVGETQYF	TGTGCCAGCAGCCAAGCGCCTAGCGTGGGGGAGACCCAGTACTTC
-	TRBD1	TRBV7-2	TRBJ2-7	CASSRGTGGLEQYF	TGTGCCAGCAGTCGCGGGACAGGGGGCCTCGAGCAGTACTTC
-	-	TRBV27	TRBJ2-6	CASSPFSGANVLTF	TGTGCCAGCAGTCCTTTTAGCGGGGCCAACGTCCTGACTTTC
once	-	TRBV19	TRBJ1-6	CASQRGLITNSPLHF	TGTGCCAGCCAGAGGGGACTGATTACAAATTCACCCCTCCACTTT
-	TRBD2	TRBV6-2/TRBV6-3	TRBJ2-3	CASSPLAGIPPTQYF	TGTGCCAGCAGTCCACTAGCGGGAATCCCTCCTACGCAGTATTTT
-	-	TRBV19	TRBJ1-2	CASHPFGSVQYGYTF	TGTGCCAGCCACCCGTTCGGTTCCGTACAGTATGGCTACACCTTC
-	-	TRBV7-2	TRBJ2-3	CASSQRKTPGTQYF	TGTGCCAGCAGCCAAAGGAAGACCCCGGGTACGCAGTATTTT
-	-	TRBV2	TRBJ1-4	CASSETIGYNEKLFF	TGTGCCAGCAGTGAAACTATTGGGTATAATGAAAAACTGTTTTTT
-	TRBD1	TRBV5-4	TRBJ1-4	CASSLGTANEKLFF	TGTGCCAGCAGCCTCGGGACAGCTAATGAAAAACTGTTTTTT
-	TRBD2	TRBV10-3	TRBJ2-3	CAISESRGRARHITDTQYF	TGTGCCATCAGTGAGTCGAGAGGGAGGGCCCGACATATAACAGATACGCAGTATTTT
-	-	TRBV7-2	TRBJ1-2	CASSFDRNYGYTF	TGTGCCAGCAGCTTCGACAGGAACTATGGCTACACCTTC
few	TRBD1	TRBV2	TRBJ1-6	CASSAGTGTSPLHF	TGTGCCAGCAGTGCCGGGACAGGGACTTCACCCCTCCACTTT
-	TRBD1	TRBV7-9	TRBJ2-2	CASSQGANTGELFF	TGTGCCAGCAGCCAGGGGGCGAACACCGGGGAGCTGTTTTTT
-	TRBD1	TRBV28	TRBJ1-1	CASSSQGAGTTEAFF	TGTGCCAGCAGTTCACAGGGGGCAGGAACCACTGAAGCTTTCTTT
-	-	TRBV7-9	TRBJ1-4	CASSLDSRGGSEKLFF	TGTGCCAGCAGCTTAGACTCCCGAGGGGGAAGTGAAAAACTGTTTTTT
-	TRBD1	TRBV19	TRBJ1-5	CASVANRGRVQPQHF	TGTGCCAGTGTAGCTAACAGGGGGCGCGTCCAGCCCCAGCATTTT
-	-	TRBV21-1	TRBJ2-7	CASGKLADSYEQYF	TGTGCCAGCGGGAAGCTAGCGGATTCCTACGAGCAGTACTTC
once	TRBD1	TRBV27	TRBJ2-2	CASSPPGQGNTGELFF	TGTGCCAGCAGCCCGCCGGGACAGGGGAACACCGGGGAGCTGTTTTTT
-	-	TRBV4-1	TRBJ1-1	CASSQLGTDQAFF	TGCGCCAGCAGCCAGCTAGGGACTGACCAAGCTTTCTTT
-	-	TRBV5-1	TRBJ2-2	CASSLQLGATGELFF	TGCGCCAGCAGCTTGCAACTAGGAGCGACCGGGGAGCTGTTTTTT
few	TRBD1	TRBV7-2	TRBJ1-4	CASSRTGGVGEKLFF	TGTGCCAGCAGCCGGACAGGGGGCGTGGGTGAAAAACTGTTTTTT
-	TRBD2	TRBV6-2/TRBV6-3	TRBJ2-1	CASSYSASGYNEQFF	TGTGCCAGCAGTTACTCGGCTAGCGGCTACAATGAGCAGTTCTTC
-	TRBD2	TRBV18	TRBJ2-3	CASSPGEGLSDTQYF	TGTGCCAGCTCACCAGGGGAGGGCCTATCAGATACGCAGTATTTT
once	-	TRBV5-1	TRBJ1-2	CASSLEFGGSYGYTF	TGCGCCAGCAGCTTGGAGTTCGGGGGGAGCTATGGCTACACCTTC
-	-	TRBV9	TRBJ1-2	CASSVGGGEVVGYTF	TGTGCCAGCAGCGTAGGGGGAGGGGAAGTTGTAGGCTACACCTTC
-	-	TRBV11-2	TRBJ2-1	CASSLGRNNEQFF	TGTGCCAGCAGCTTGGGCAGAAACAATGAGCAGTTCTTC
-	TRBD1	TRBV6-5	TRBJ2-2	CASRTGAQIGELFF	TGTGCCAGTCGGACAGGGGCGCAAATCGGGGAGCTGTTTTTT
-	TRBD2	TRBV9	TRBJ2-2	CASSGRGTSGTNTGELFF	TGTGCCAGCAGCGGACGCGGGACTAGCGGGACGAACACCGGGGAGCTGTTTTTT
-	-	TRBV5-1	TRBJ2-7	CASSQGTSDKYF	TGCGCCAGCAGCCAGGGGACATCTGATAAGTACTTC
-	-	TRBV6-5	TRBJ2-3	CASSFRGPSTDTQYF	TGTGCCAGCAGCTTCAGGGGTCCAAGCACAGATACGCAGTATTTT
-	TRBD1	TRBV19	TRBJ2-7	CASSVGQGEWNEQYF	TGTGCCAGTAGTGTCGGACAGGGTGAATGGAACGAGCAGTACTTC
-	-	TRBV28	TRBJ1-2	CASSLSGGDGYTF	TGTGCCAGCAGTTTAAGCGGAGGGGATGGCTACACCTTC
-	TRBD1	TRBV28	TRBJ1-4	CASSRRQGLYEKLFF	TGTGCCAGCAGCCGACGACAGGGGCTGTATGAAAAACTGTTTTTT
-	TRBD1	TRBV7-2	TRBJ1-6	CASSAGTGRWVLNSPLHF	TGTGCCAGCAGCGCCGGGACAGGCCGATGGGTCTTGAATTCACCCCTCCACTTT
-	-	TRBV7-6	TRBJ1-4	CASSLVDSSNEKLFF	TGTGCCAGCAGCTTAGTCGACAGCTCTAATGAAAAACTGTTTTTT